Listed here are 30 T cell receptor beta chains from one sample, sequenced in a study of T-cell reconstitution after alpha-beta-depleted transplantation in children. Preparation of the TCRbeta library involved a method that used unique molecular identifiers. One entry per CDR3 protein results from TCRdb running MiXCR on the PCR reads. Found here are 4,400 or so distinct CDR3 sequences, roughly 12% of them singletons; the top ten hold under 30%. The starting material was PBMCs, mostly from graft donor cells, obtained 60 days after TCRalphabeta/CD19-depleted stem cell transplant. The receptors were sampled from a male patient under 10 years old who had a stem cell transplant for acute lymphoblastic leukemia, so the T cells may come from the graft donor.

This clonotype was picked up many times. The chain joins TRBV7-2 to TRBJ1-5; D is unclear. CDR3 length: 16 residues. CDR1 SGHTA and CDR2 FQGNSA come from the germline V gene. V lost 0 bases and J lost 2, with 11 bases in between. The CDR3 DNA reads as TGTGCCAGCAGCTTAGCTCCGGTACTTGGCAATCAGCCCCAGCATTTT. Amino acid sequence: CASSLAPVLGNQPQHF.

The chain is built from TRBV4-3 and TRBJ2-5, with D maybe TRBD2 (6 bases). This CDR3 comprises 12 residues. Germline CDR1 is LGHNA and CDR2 is YSLEER. The germline V and J ends were trimmed by 1 base and 11 bases, with 11 bases remaining between them. CDR3 in DNA: TGCGCCAGCAGCCAAGGAGCGGGTGTTCAGTACTTC. It yields the protein CASSQGAGVQYF.

This clonotype has at least ten counts. The rearrangement uses TRBV2 and TRBJ2-7; no firm D call. Per the germline V gene, CDR1 is SNHLY and CDR2 is FYNNEI. Trimming pared 4 bases from V and 0 bases from J, leaving 1 base between. The CDR3 consists of 11 residues. CDR3 sequence reads: CASSVSYEQYF. The CDR3 nucleotides are TGTGCCAGCAGTGTCTCCTACGAGCAGTACTTC.

By share, this clonotype counts as large. V and J are TRBV9 and TRBJ2-1, with TRBD2 matching over 8 bases. V shed 0 bases and J 5 bases; nucleotides not matched to a gene: 22. The germline V gene encodes CDR1 SGDLS and CDR2 YYNGEE. The CDR3 totals 21 residues. The CDR3 DNA reads as TGTGCCAGCAGCGTAGTTCCCCAGTTGGCTGCGGGGGGTCCACAAAACAATGAGCAGTTCTTC. Translating gives CASSVVPQLAAGGPQNNEQFF.

Sample share makes this clonotype medium-sized. The V gene is TRBV20-1, the J gene TRBJ2-1; TRBD2 matches 8 bases. Unmatched junction bases numbered 3, after V lost 5 bases and J lost 3 bases. Per germline, CDR1 DFQATT and CDR2 SNEGSKA (reference sequence). This CDR3 spans 13 amino acids. The DNA of the CDR3 is TGCAGTGCTTCCGGGACTAGCTACAATGAGCAGTTCTTC. Amino acid sequence: CSASGTSYNEQFF.

By sample share, this clonotype is large (0.1 to 1%). The chain has TRBV7-9 and TRBJ2-7, with D unclear. Germline CDR1 reads SEHNR; CDR2 reads FQNEAQ (reference sequence). The ends were cut back, 5 bases at V and 3 bases at J, with 2 bases in the middle. This CDR3 is 10 amino acids long. The CDR3 protein is CASSGYEQYF. The CDR3 nucleotides are TGTGCCAGCAGCGGCTACGAGCAGTACTTC.

This clonotype was seen at least ten times. V and J are TRBV12-3 or TRBV12-4 and TRBJ2-7; TRBD2 aligns across 8 bases. The V gene end was trimmed by 2 bases and the J gene end by 2 bases; junction bases not matched to a gene: 5. This CDR3 contains 15 residues. CDR3 sequence reads: CASSLYGGAPYEQYF. CDR3 in DNA: TGTGCCAGCAGTTTATACGGGGGGGCCCCCTACGAGCAGTACTTC.

In its sample, this clonotype was seen many times. The rearrangement links TRBV6-1 to TRBJ2-3; D not resolved. Trimming pared 4 bases from V and 2 bases from J, leaving 4 bases between. The CDR3 covers 12 residues. Germline values: CDR1 MNHNS, CDR2 SASEGT. This CDR3 reads CASSGNTDTQYF. As DNA, the CDR3 is TGTGCCAGCAGTGGCAACACAGATACGCAGTATTTT.

In its sample, this clonotype was seen many times. V is TRBV10-3 and J is TRBJ1-5, with 8 bases lining up with TRBD1. J was trimmed by 7 bases and V by 3 bases; bases with no gene match: 8. The CDR3 is made up of 15 amino acids. The germline gives CDR1 ENHRY, CDR2 SYGVKD. In nucleotides, the CDR3 is TGTGCCATCAGTGACGGACAGGGCGTCGGCCAGCCCCAGCATTTT. Protein product: CAISDGQGVGQPQHF.

This clonotype has ten or more counts. This sequence joins TRBV5-6 and TRBJ2-3, with 9 bases fitting TRBD1. V was clipped by 2 bases and J by 6 bases; unmatched bases: 10. The germline V gene has CDR1 SGHDT and CDR2 YYEEEE. The CDR3 sequence is 16 residues long. The CDR3 spells CASSLPGQGEDDTQYF. The CDR3 DNA reads as TGTGCCAGCAGCTTACCGGGACAGGGAGAAGACGATACGCAGTATTTT.

This clonotype showed up many times. The chain carries TRBV10-2 and TRBJ1-3, with D possibly being TRBD1 (5 bases). V was pared by 0 bases and J by 0 bases, with 6 bases between. The CDR3 sequence is 15 residues long. Looked up from germline, CDR1 is WSHSY and CDR2 is SAAADI. The CDR3 DNA reads TGCGCCAGCAGTGAGTCGGGGGGCTCTGGAAACACCATATATTTT. It yields the protein CASSESGGSGNTIYF.

J is TRBJ2-3 and V is TRBV28; D is unclear. CDR3 length: 19 amino acids. Germline CDR1 and CDR2: MDHEN and SYDVKM. Trimming stripped 8 bases from V and 2 bases from J, with 29 bases between. Written as DNA, the CDR3 is TGTGCCAGCGGCCCCGGGCCTCTCGGCTCAGGATTAATCACAGATACGCAGTATTTT. It is translated as CASGPGPLGSGLITDTQYF. Full variable domain (outside the CDR3, taken from reference TRBV28 and TRBJ2-3): DVKVTQSSRYLVKRTGEKVFLECVQDMDHENMFWYRQDPGLGLRLIYFSYDVKMKEKGDIPEGYSVSREKKERFSLILESASTNQTSMYLCASGPGPLGSGLITDTQYFGPGTRLTVL.

The chain links TRBV5-2 to TRBJ2-3; the DNA was not compared with TRBD2, the D call given in the table. TRBV5-2 represents a pseudogene. The CDR3 sequence is 19 residues long. The chain's CDR3 is CARGPGTRGAGLITDTQYF. In DNA form, the CDR3 reads TGTGCCAGGGGCCCCGGGACTCGCGGGGCAGGATTAATCACAGATACGCAGTATTTT.

The table lists this clonotype with many counts. The chain employs TRBV6-5 and TRBJ2-7; tentative D call: TRBD1 (5 bases). The CDR3 runs to 13 residues. The germline gives CDR1 MNHEY, CDR2 SVGAGI. Trimming removed 6 bases from V and 2 bases from J, with 11 bases in between. The CDR3 is CASRPQTAYEQYF. As DNA, the CDR3 is TGTGCCAGCAGACCCCAGACAGCCTACGAGCAGTACTTC.

This clonotype was observed at least ten times. The rearrangement uses TRBV3-1 and TRBJ1-2; the D is unclear. The CDR3 sequence is 14 residues long. V lost 1 base and J lost 4, with 10 bases in between. Germline lookup yields CDR1 LGHDT and CDR2 YNNKEL (reference sequence). The CDR3: CASSQGAGLYGYTF. CDR3 nucleotide sequence: TGTGCCAGCAGCCAAGGGGCCGGGCTCTATGGCTACACCTTC.

This clonotype is medium-sized in the sample. The V call is TRBV4-2, the J call TRBJ1-5; D gene unclear. Germline V gene lookup returns CDR1 LGHNA and CDR2 YNFKEQ. The CDR3 covers 9 residues. Trimming shortened V by 11 bases and J by 7 bases, and 6 bases separated the two germline ends. The CDR3 region is CAPGQPQHF. CDR3 DNA sequence: TGTGCCCCCGGGCAGCCCCAGCATTTT.

This clonotype was found many times. The gene calls are TRBV6-1 and TRBJ2-7, with TRBD1 matching over 10 bases. The junction had 7 bases not matched to a gene; V was cut back by 3 bases and J by 11 bases. The CDR3 is made up of 13 amino acids. CDR1 MNHNS and CDR2 SASEGT come from the germline V gene. In nucleotides, the CDR3 is TGTGCCAGCAGTGACCTGGACAGGGGGTCTGAGTACTTC. Its translation is CASSDLDRGSEYF.

This clonotype occurred many times. The chain recombines TRBV18 with TRBJ2-2; D gene unclear. Trimming took 3 bases from V and 3 from J, leaving 14 bases between them. The V gene's germline CDR1 is KGHSH and CDR2 LQKENI. CDR3 length: 16 residues. CDR3 bases: TGTGCCAGCTCACCTCAGACACACTGGGACACCGGGGAGCTGTTTTTT. Protein product: CASSPQTHWDTGELFF.

This clonotype was detected many times. This sequence joins TRBV19 and TRBJ1-5; D uncertain. The CDR3 has 15 amino acids. Between the trimmed V and J ends, which lost 3 bases and 1 base, there was a span of 10 bases. Germline V CDR1 and CDR2: LNHDA, SQIVND (reference sequence). The CDR3 spells CASSMSLGSNQPQHF. DNA for the CDR3: TGTGCCAGTAGTATGTCATTGGGGAGCAATCAGCCCCAGCATTTT.

The rearrangement joins TRBV20-1 to TRBJ2-3; 12 positions agree with TRBD2. CDR3 length: 20 amino acids. Looked up from germline, CDR1 is DFQATT and CDR2 is SNEGSKA (reference sequence). V dropped 7 bases and J dropped 3; count of bases not matched to a gene: 23. The CDR3 loop is CSGQDPDGASGGAWTDTQYF. In DNA form, the CDR3 reads TGCAGTGGTCAAGATCCGGACGGGGCTAGCGGGGGGGCGTGGACAGATACGCAGTATTTT.

This clonotype was detected once. An end of the junction does not agree with germline; a read error may underlie this. The chain combines TRBV5-1 with TRBJ2-2; D may correspond to TRBD1 or TRBD2 (6 bases each). CDR1 SGHRS and CDR2 YFSETQ come from the germline V gene. The CDR3 covers 14 residues. The CDR3 coding sequence is TGTGCCAGGGGCTTCGGGGTCCTCTGCGGGGAGCTGCTTTTT. It translates to CARGFGVLCGELLF.

This clonotype was picked up many times. The V gene is TRBV7-2, the J gene TRBJ2-3; TRBD1 aligns across 9 bases. V was clipped by 1 base and J by 5 bases; unmatched bases: 10. This CDR3 contains 17 residues. CDR1 and CDR2 from the germline V gene are SGHTA and FQGNSA. CDR3 DNA sequence: TGTGCCAGCAGCTTAGGCGGGGGACAGGGAGGAGGAGATACGCAGTATTTT. Its protein product is CASSLGGGQGGGDTQYF.

This clonotype was counted a few times. V usage is TRBV3-1 and J usage is TRBJ2-6; D unclear. The CDR3 totals 17 residues. Per the germline V gene, CDR1 is LGHDT and CDR2 is YNNKEL (reference sequence). V lost 11 bases, J lost 4 bases, and 24 bases lay in between. The chain's CDR3 is CACCKPGPGFGANVLTF. The CDR3 coding sequence is TGTGCCTGCTGCAAGCCGGGTCCCGGTTTCGGGGCCAACGTCCTGACTTTC.

Many counts were recorded for this clonotype. The V and J genes are TRBV7-9 and TRBJ1-1; the D gene is possibly TRBD1 (6 bases). The germline CDR1 and CDR2 sequences are SEHNR and FQNEAQ (reference sequence). The CDR3 sequence is 17 residues long. Trimming left V 5 bases short and J 4 bases short, with 23 bases between. DNA of the CDR3: TGTGCCAGCAGCCCTCCCGGAGTTACAGGGAGGGCCACTGAAGCTTTCTTT. Protein product: CASSPPGVTGRATEAFF.

In its sample, this clonotype was seen many times. Written as DNA, the CDR3 is TGTGCCAGCAGTCCCCGACAGTTACGGTACGAGCAGTACTTC. It codes for CASSPRQLRYEQYF. This sequence joins TRBV28 and TRBJ2-7; tentatively, D is TRBD1 (5 bases). The CDR3 totals 14 residues. The V gene lost 5 bases and the J gene lost 4 bases, with 15 bases spanning the gap. Looked up from germline, CDR1 is MDHEN and CDR2 is SYDVKM.

In its sample, this clonotype was seen many times. This chain joins TRBV25-1 and TRBJ2-1, with 10 positions matching TRBD2. CDR3 length equals 19 residues. Germline assignment: CDR1 MGHDK and CDR2 SYGVNS. Trimming at V came to 3 bases and at J to 0 bases, leaving 11 bases not matched to a gene. DNA of the CDR3: TGTGCCAGCAGTGAGAAGCGGGGGGGGGTAATAAGCTCCTACAATGAGCAGTTCTTC. The encoded protein is CASSEKRGGVISSYNEQFF.

This clonotype was detected many times. The gene calls are TRBV5-1 and TRBJ2-3, with 10 bases that match TRBD1. V was clipped by 4 bases and J by 4 bases; unmatched bases: 9. The CDR3 runs to 16 residues. The germline CDR1 and CDR2 sequences are SGHRS and YFSETQ. CDR3 in amino acids: CASSDPDRGYADTQYF. The CDR3 bases are TGCGCCAGCAGCGACCCGGACAGGGGGTACGCAGATACGCAGTATTTT.

By frequency in the sample, this clonotype is medium-sized (0.01 to 0.1%). The chain couples TRBV7-6 to TRBJ1-1; D uncertain. CDR1 is SGHVS, CDR2 FNYEAQ, per germline. V lost 6 bases, J lost 0 bases, and 8 bases lay in between. The CDR3 totals 13 residues. CDR3 protein: CASSDRVNTEAFF. As DNA, the CDR3 is TGTGCCAGCAGTGACCGGGTGAACACTGAAGCTTTCTTT.

This clonotype was counted once. This chain links TRBV7-9 with TRBJ2-7; 7 positions match TRBD1. Per germline, CDR1 SEHNR and CDR2 FQNEAQ (reference sequence). V lost 2 bases to trimming and J lost 4 bases; unmatched junction nucleotides: 5. The CDR3 sequence is 14 residues long. CDR3 in amino acids: CASSLRAQGYEQYF. CDR3 DNA: TGTGCCAGCAGCTTAAGAGCACAGGGGTACGAGCAGTACTTC.

This clonotype was picked up many times. The chain employs TRBV7-2 and TRBJ1-2; no definite D call. Trimming took off 6 bases at V and 5 bases at J, with 10 bases between the two ends. The CDR3 extends over 12 amino acids. Looked up from germline, CDR1 is SGHTA and CDR2 is FQGNSA. The CDR3 sequence: CASSSHGYGYTF. CDR3 nucleotide sequence: TGTGCCAGCAGTTCACACGGTTATGGCTACACCTTC.